This TCR beta chain was observed in a study of blood T cell repertoires in COVID-19. At the level of the study: Sources were T cells, B-cell-depleted T cells, or PBMCs; the material itself was cDNA or gDNA.

The assay was immunoSEQ multiplex PCR, and TCRdb's table has in-frame clones only and misses some. The data contain about 180,000 clones, roughly 84% of them seen just once; the ten biggest clones take up around 5%. The germline gives CDR1 SNHLY, CDR2 FYNNEI. V lost 5 bases and J 9 bases, leaving 11 bases between the germline ends. The CDR3 length is 12 residues. The sample was peripheral blood. The chain combines TRBV2 with TRBJ2-1; D is undetermined. The sequence came from a woman aged 50 to 65 with COVID-19, enrolled during active disease. The chain's CDR3 is CASSRGEAEQFF. CDR3 in DNA: TGTGCCAGCAGTCGTGGAGAAGCTGAGCAGTTCTTC.